This TCR beta chain appears in the sequencing data of a study of cytomegalovirus exposure and HLA in healthy donors. Of note for this clone: Its target is unknown.

60 Vbeta and 13 Jbeta primers were used in PCR. Original analysis: Unique TCR beta chains numbered about 80 million in a later analysis, with around 12 million shared. Method: immunoSEQ multiplex PCR; TCRdb's copy keeps in-frame clones and lacks some. V and J calls and clone size are those listed in that table; D and trimming were worked out from the DNA. The sample includes 150,000 to 200,000 clones, roughly 85% of them seen just once. Trimming removed 2 bases from V and 6 bases from J; junction bases left unmatched: 8. Germline CDR1 is SGHRS and CDR2 is YFSETQ. CDR3 length: 15 residues. Study-level findings and limits: The productive fraction for most TCR beta V segments was about 87% or about 30% in an earlier analysis.

The chain combines TRBV5-1 with TRBJ2-1, with TRBD1 matching over 7 bases. The sample comprised PBMCs. The TCR sequence derives from a woman in her 50s in good health and CMV-seronegative. The CDR3 DNA is TGCGCCAGCAGCTTAGGGGGCGCGGGCGGCAATGAGCAGTTCTTC. This sequence encodes CASSLGGAGGNEQFF.